This T cell receptor (beta chain) stems from a study of T-cell reconstitution after alpha-beta-depleted transplantation in children. Unique molecular identifiers were used to barcode this TCRbeta library. TCRdb re-called the PCR reads with MiXCR, one entry per CDR3 protein. The sample yields about 250,000 distinct CDR3 sequences, 20% to 30% seen once. The sample holds a few counts of this clonotype. The source of this sequence is a female patient aged 2-9 years who had a stem cell transplant for congenital amegakaryocytic thrombocytopenia, so the T cells may come from the graft donor. The source was PBMCs, mostly from graft donor cells, collected 360 days after TCRalphabeta/CD19-depleted stem cell transplant.

The CDR3 DNA sequence: TGTGCCAGCAGTTTCCCCAGGGACACTGAAGCTTTCTTT. Its protein product is CASSFPRDTEAFF. This chain connects TRBV28 to TRBJ1-1; a weak D match, TRBD1 (5 bases). CDR1 is MDHEN, CDR2 SYDVKM, per germline. V shed 3 bases and J shed 3 bases, with 8 bases lying between them. The CDR3 runs to 13 residues.